This T cell receptor (beta chain) is from a study of T cells in Graves' hyperthyroidism and ophthalmopathy. Among ophthalmopathy patients, the Clinical Activity Score reached at least 3, the NOSPECS grade reached at least 4, and duration remained under 3 months. This clonotype has ten or more counts. Its specificity is unknown. Study-wide points: Separation of ophthalmopathy from stable hyperthyroidism was achieved by a 13 V-J model.

Germline CDR1 is MNHEY and CDR2 is SVGEGT. CDR3 size: 12 residues. The V end lost 8 bases, the J end lost 4 bases, and 11 bases lay between the germline ends. RNA transcripts served as the template for amplifying TCR beta CDR3 regions. Carried out on the TCR CDR3, a first-round RT-PCR used the HTBI primer set. One entry per CDR3 protein results from TCRdb running MiXCR on the multiplex PCR reads. In the table there are a few hundred thousand distinct CDR3 sequences, roughly an eighth of which are singletons. The source is a woman aged 40 to 50 with Graves' ophthalmopathy. What was sequenced was blood. This rearrangement joins TRBV6-2 or TRBV6-3 to TRBJ1-2; tentatively, D is TRBD1 (6 bases). CDR3 amino acids: CASGTPRYGYTF. The DNA for the CDR3 is TGTGCCAGCGGGACACCCCGCTATGGCTACACCTTC.